This entry describes one TCR beta chain. What it binds is unknown. The entry originates in a study of response to subunit inactivated influenza vaccine. Study observations and caveats: Authors proposed each seasonal influenza vaccination draws in few new T cells.

This CDR3 contains 15 residues. Trimming shortened V by 2 bases and J by 5 bases, and 13 bases separated the two germline ends. From germline, CDR1 is MDHEN and CDR2 SYDVKM. MiXCR, applied by TCRdb to the RT-PCR reads, yields one record per CDR3 protein. The sample lists fewer than 550,000 distinct CDR3 sequences, approximately 24% seen once, with around 2% in the top ten. Sample: CD4+ T cells sorted from PBMCs, taken less than 6 days after vaccination. The TCR was taken from a man aged 50 to 59 who received an inactivated influenza vaccine. The chain combines TRBV28 with TRBJ1-5, with a tentative D call TRBD1 (5 bases). CDR3 amino acids: CASSLGGIGDQPQHF. In nucleotides, the CDR3 is TGTGCCAGCAGTTTAGGCGGGATAGGGGATCAGCCCCAGCATTTT.